These 6 T cell receptor beta chains originate from one sample sequenced in a study of shared clonotypes between healthy human individuals. The method was immunoSEQ multiplex PCR; TCRdb's version includes in-frame clones alone and lacks a portion of them. The sample records around 2.5 million clones, 90% to 95% being singletons. Sequenced: naive CD4+ T cells from PBMCs. Subset given: CD45RA+ positively selected. Receptor source: a man younger than 35 in good health. Some clones in this sample may be carry-over from other donors' samples.

The V gene is TRBV4-1, the J gene TRBJ1-2; D uncertain. The CDR3 has 15 residues. Germline loops: CDR1 MGHRA, CDR2 YSYEKL. V lost 0 bases to trimming and J lost 12 bases, with 20 bases between them. CDR3 amino acids: CASSQDPGFLFGDTF. The CDR3 coding sequence is TGCGCCAGCAGCCAAGACCCGGGGTTTTTATTCGGGGACACCTTC.

J is TRBJ1-4 and V is TRBV5-1; D might be TRBD1 (5 bases). With 2 bases removed from V and 8 bases from J, the gap between germline ends came to 13 bases. The CDR3 has 14 residues. CDR1 and CDR2 (germline): SGHRS, YFSETQ. The CDR3 DNA reads TGCGCCAGCAGCTTCAGGGCCGGGGGGGAAAAACTGTTTTTT. This gives the protein CASSFRAGGEKLFF.

The DNA for the CDR3 is TGTGCCACCCAGTCGGTTAGCACAGATACGCAGTATTTT. The encoded protein is CATQSVSTDTQYF. The V and J genes are TRBV6-1 and TRBJ2-3; D not resolved. This CDR3 contains 13 residues. Per the germline V gene, CDR1 is MNHNS and CDR2 is SASEGT. V shed 10 bases and J shed 0 bases, with 11 bases lying between them.

V gene TRBV30 combines with J gene TRBJ2-3, with 8 nucleotides matching TRBD2. This CDR3 is built from 14 residues. Germline V CDR1 and CDR2: GTSNPN, SVGIG (reference sequence). The V gene end was trimmed by 0 bases and the J gene end by 5 bases; junction bases not matched to a gene: 4. This CDR3 reads CAWSVGAGEDTQYF. The CDR3 DNA follows: TGTGCCTGGAGTGTTGGAGCGGGAGAAGATACGCAGTATTTT.

This clone appeared once. The chain is built from TRBV6-4 and TRBJ2-2; D is unresolved. Germline CDR1 MRHNA, CDR2 SNTAGT. This CDR3 region has 15 residues. V lost 4 bases and J lost 4, with 13 bases in between. The CDR3 sequence: CASSGSAGATGELFF. The DNA for the CDR3 is TGTGCCAGCAGTGGTTCGGCAGGCGCCACCGGGGAGCTGTTTTTT.

Notes on this clone: Other DNA sequences of this sample code for an identical CDR3. V and J are TRBV7-2 and TRBJ1-1; D gene unclear. The CDR3 extends over 13 amino acids. Trimming took off 2 bases at V and 0 bases at J, with 4 bases between the two ends. Germline V gene data show CDR1 as SGHTA and CDR2 as FQGNSA. The CDR3 bases are TGTGCCAGCAGCTTATCAGTGAACACTGAAGCTTTCTTT. Its protein product is CASSLSVNTEAFF.